This T cell receptor (beta chain) was captured by sequencing in a study of T cells in Graves' hyperthyroidism and ophthalmopathy. General study findings and limits: Separating ophthalmopathy from stable hyperthyroidism was achieved by a 13 V-J model.

Amplified regions were TCR beta CDR3 sequences from RNA transcripts. HTBI primers were the set used in a first-round RT-PCR of the TCR CDR3. TCRdb itself ran the multiplex PCR reads through MiXCR, one entry per CDR3 protein. The sample carries a few hundred thousand distinct CDR3 sequences, around a fifth recorded once. The table lists this clonotype with a count of one. As yet, its antigen is unknown. The receptor was derived from a woman aged 45-60 years with Graves' hyperthyroidism. The sample comprised blood.

The CDR3 sequence is CAWSVRVNYGYTF. CDR3 bases: TGTGCCTGGAGTGTACGAGTCAACTATGGCTACACCTTC. V and J are TRBV30 and TRBJ1-2; no clear D. This CDR3 spans 13 amino acids. Trimming stripped 0 bases from V and 2 bases from J, with 7 bases between. From germline, CDR1 is GTSNPN and CDR2 SVGIG (reference sequence). Full variable domain (remainder filled in from reference TRBV30 and TRBJ1-2): SQTIHQWPATLVQPVGSPLSLECTVEGTSNPNLYWYRQAAGRGLQLLFYSVGIGQISSEVPQNLSASRPQDRQFILSSKKLLLSDSGFYLCAWSVRVNYGYTFGSGTRLTVV.